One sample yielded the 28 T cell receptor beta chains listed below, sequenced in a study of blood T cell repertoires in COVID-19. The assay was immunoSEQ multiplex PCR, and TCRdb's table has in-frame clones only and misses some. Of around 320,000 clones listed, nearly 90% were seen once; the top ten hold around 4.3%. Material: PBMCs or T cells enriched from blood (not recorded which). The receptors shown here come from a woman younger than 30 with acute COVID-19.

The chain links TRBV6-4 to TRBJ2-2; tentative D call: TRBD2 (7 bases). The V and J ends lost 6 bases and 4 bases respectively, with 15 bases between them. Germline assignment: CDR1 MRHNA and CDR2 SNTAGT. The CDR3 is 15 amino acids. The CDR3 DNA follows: TGTGCCAGCAGGGGGACAACGGGGGGCACCGGGGAGCTGTTTTTT. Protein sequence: CASRGTTGGTGELFF.

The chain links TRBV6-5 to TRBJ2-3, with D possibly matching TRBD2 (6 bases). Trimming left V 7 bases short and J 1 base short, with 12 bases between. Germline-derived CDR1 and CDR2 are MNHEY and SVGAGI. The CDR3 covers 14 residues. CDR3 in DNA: TGTGCCAGCAATGGGCCTAGCGGCACAGATACGCAGTATTTT. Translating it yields CASNGPSGTDTQYF.

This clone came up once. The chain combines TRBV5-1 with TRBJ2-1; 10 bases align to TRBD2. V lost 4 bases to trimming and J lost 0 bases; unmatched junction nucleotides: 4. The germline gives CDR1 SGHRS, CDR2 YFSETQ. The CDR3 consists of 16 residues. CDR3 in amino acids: CASSLSGRSSYNEQFF. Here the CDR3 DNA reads TGCGCCAGCAGCCTTAGCGGGAGGAGCTCCTACAATGAGCAGTTCTTC.

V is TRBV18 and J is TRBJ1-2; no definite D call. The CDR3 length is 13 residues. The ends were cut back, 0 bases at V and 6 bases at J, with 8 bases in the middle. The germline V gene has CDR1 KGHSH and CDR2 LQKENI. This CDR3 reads CASSPPGGDGYTF. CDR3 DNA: TGTGCCAGCTCACCACCCGGCGGAGATGGCTACACCTTC. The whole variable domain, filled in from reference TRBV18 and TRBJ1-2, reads NAGVMQNPRHLVRRRGQEARLRCSPMKGHSHVYWYRQLPEEGLKFMVYLQKENIIDESGMPKERFSAEFPKEGPSILRIQQVVRGDSAAYFCASSPPGGDGYTFGSGTRLTVV.

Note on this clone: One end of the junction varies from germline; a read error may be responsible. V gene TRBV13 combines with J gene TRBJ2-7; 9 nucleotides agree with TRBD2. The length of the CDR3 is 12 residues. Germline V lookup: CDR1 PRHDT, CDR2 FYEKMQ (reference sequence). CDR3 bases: TGTGCCAGCAGCTCCCCCGGGACTAGCAAGGACTTC. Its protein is CASSSPGTSKDF.

Here the CDR3 reads CASSVGTGLTQPQHF. DNA of the CDR3: TGTGCCAGCAGCGTAGGGACAGGACTTACGCAGCCCCAGCATTTT. The genes are TRBV9 and TRBJ1-5; 7 positions agree with TRBD1. V lost 0 bases and J lost 7; bases outside the gene matches: 7. The CDR3 is made up of 15 amino acids. Germline CDR1 reads SGDLS; CDR2 reads YYNGEE.

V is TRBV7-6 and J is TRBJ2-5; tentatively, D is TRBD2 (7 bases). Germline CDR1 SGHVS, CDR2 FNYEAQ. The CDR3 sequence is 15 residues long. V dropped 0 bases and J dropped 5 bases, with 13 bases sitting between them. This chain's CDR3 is CASSLAWGGGETQYF. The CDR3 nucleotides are TGTGCCAGCAGCTTAGCATGGGGGGGCGGGGAGACCCAGTACTTC. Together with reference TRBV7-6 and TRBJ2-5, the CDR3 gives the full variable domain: GAGVSQSPRYKVTKRGQDVALRCDPISGHVSLYWYRQALGQGPEFLTYFNYEAQQDKSGLPNDRFSAERPEGSISTLTIQRTEQRDSAMYRCASSLAWGGGETQYFGPGTRLLVL.

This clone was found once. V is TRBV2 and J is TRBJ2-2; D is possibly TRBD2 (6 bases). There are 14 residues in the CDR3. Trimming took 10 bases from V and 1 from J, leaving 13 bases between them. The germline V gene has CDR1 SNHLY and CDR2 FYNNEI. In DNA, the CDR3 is TGTGCCACCCCGCGGGGAGGGAACACCGGGGAGCTGTTTTTT. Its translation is CATPRGGNTGELFF. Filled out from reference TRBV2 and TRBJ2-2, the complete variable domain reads EPEVTQTPSHQVTQMGQEVILRCVPISNHLYFYWYRQILGQKVEFLVSFYNNEISEKSEIFDDQFSVERPDGSNFTLKIRSTKLEDSAMYFCATPRGGNTGELFFGEGSRLTVL.

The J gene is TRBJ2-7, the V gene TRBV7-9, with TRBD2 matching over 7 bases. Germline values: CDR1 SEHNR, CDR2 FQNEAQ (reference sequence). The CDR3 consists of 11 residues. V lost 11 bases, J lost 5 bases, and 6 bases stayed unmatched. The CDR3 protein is CASLGGDEQYF. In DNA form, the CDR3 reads TGTGCCTCCCTGGGAGGGGACGAGCAGTACTTC.

CDR3 DNA: TGTGCCACCAGTGACCCCGGGGTAGCGGGAGCCTACAATGAGCAGTTCTTC. Translating gives CATSDPGVAGAYNEQFF. The V gene is TRBV24-1, the J gene TRBJ2-1, with 9 bases identical to TRBD2. The V segment lost 4 bases and the J segment 2 bases; nucleotides outside the gene matches: 8. CDR1 is KGHDR and CDR2 is SFDVKD in the germline V gene. The CDR3 extends over 17 amino acids.

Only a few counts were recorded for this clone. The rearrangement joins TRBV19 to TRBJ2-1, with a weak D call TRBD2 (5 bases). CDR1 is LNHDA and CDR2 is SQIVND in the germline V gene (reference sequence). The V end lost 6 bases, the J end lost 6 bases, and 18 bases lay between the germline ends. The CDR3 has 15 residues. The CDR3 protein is CASSRTPWLGNEQFF. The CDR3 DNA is TGTGCCAGTAGCCGGACTCCCTGGTTGGGCAATGAGCAGTTCTTC.

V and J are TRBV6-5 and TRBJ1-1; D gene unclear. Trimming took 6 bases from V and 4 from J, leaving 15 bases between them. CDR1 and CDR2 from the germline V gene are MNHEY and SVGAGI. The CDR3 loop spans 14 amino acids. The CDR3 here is CASRSYEYSTEAFF. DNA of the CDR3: TGTGCCAGCAGATCGTACGAGTACAGCACTGAAGCTTTCTTT.

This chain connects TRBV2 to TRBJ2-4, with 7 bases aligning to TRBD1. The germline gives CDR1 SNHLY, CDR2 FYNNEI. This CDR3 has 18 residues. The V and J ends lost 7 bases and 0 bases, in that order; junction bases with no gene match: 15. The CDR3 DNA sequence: TGTGCCAGCACCAGTACTGGGGACAGATACGTAGCCAAAAACATTCAGTACTTC. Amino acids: CASTSTGDRYVAKNIQYF.

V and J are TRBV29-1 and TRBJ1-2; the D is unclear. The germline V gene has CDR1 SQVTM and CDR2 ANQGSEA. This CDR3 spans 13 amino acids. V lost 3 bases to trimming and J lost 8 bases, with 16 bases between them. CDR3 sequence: CSVDRSPSRGYTF. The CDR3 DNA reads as TGCAGCGTTGATCGATCACCGTCCAGGGGCTACACCTTC.

The CDR3 loop is CASSQTYKGAEAFF. The CDR3 region has the DNA TGTGCCAGCAGTCAAACCTACAAGGGGGCGGAAGCTTTCTTT. This chain joins TRBV28 and TRBJ1-1, with 7 bases lining up with TRBD1. The ends lost 5 bases at V and 8 bases at J; junction bases unmatched: 11. Germline V gene data show CDR1 as MDHEN and CDR2 as SYDVKM. This CDR3 contains 14 residues.

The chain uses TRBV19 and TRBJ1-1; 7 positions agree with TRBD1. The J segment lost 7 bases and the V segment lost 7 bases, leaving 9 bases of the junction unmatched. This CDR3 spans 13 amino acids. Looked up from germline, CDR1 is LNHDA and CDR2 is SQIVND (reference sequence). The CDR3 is CASTDRGRDEAFF. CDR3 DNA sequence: TGTGCCAGTACCGATAGGGGGCGAGATGAAGCTTTCTTT. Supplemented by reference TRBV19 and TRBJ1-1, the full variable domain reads DGGITQSPKYLFRKEGQNVTLSCEQNLNHDAMYWYRQDPGQGLRLIYYSQIVNDFQKGDIAEGYSVSREKKESFPLTVTSAQKNPTAFYLCASTDRGRDEAFFGQGTRLTVV.

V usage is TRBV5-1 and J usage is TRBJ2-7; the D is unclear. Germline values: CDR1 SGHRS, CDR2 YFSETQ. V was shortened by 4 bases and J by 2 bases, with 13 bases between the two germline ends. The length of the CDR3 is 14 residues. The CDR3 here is CASSPLLFTYEQYF. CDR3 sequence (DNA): TGCGCCAGCAGCCCCCTTTTATTTACCTACGAGCAGTACTTC.

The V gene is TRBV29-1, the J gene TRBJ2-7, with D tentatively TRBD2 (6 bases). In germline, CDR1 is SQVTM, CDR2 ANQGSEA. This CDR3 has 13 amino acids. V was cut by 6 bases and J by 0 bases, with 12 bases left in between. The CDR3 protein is CSVKAGTSYEQYF. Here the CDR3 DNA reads TGCAGCGTGAAAGCGGGTACCTCCTACGAGCAGTACTTC.

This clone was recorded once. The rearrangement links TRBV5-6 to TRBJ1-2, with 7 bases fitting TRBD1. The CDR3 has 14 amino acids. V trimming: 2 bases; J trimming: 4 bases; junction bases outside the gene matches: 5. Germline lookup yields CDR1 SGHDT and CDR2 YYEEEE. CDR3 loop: CASSLKTGVYGYTF. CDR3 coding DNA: TGTGCCAGCAGCTTAAAAACAGGGGTCTATGGCTACACCTTC.

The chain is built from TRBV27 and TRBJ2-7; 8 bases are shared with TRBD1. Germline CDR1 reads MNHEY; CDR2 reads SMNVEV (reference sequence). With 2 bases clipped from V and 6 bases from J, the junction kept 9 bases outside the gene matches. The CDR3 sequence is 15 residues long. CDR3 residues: CASSLEGQGAGEQYF. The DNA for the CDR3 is TGTGCCAGCAGTTTAGAAGGGCAGGGGGCCGGCGAGCAGTACTTC.

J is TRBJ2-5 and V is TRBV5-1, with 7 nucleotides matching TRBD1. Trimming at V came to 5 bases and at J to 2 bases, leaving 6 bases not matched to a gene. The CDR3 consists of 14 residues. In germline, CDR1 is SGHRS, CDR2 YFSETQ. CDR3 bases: TGCGCCAGCAGAAGGGACAGTTCTCAAGAGACCCAGTACTTC. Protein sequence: CASRRDSSQETQYF.

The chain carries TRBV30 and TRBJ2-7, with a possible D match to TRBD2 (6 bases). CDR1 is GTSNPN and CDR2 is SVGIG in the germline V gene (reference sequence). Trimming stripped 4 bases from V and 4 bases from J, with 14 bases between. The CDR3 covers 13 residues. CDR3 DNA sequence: TGTGCCTGGACCGATAATCGGGAGTACGAGCAGTACTTC. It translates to CAWTDNREYEQYF.

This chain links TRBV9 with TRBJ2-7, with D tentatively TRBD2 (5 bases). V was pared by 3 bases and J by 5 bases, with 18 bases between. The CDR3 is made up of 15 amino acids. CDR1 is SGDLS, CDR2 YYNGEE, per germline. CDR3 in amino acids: CASSALQLVAHEQYF. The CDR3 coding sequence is TGTGCCAGCAGCGCCCTTCAACTAGTCGCCCACGAGCAGTACTTC.

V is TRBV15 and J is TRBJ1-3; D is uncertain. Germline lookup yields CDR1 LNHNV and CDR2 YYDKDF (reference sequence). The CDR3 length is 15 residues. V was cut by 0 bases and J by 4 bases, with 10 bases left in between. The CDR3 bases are TGTGCCACCAGCAGAGATCGTCACACGGGAAACACCATATATTTT. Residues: CATSRDRHTGNTIYF.

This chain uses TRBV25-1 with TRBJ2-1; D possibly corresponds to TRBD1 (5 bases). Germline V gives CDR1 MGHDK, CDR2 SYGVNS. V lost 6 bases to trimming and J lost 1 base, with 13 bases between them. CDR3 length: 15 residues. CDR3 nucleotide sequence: TGTGCCAGCAGAGGTTATCAGGGTTCCTACAATGAGCAGTTCTTC. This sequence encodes CASRGYQGSYNEQFF.

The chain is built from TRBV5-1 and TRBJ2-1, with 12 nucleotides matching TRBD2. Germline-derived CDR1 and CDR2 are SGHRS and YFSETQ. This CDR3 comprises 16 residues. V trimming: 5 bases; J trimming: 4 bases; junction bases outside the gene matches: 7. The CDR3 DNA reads TGCGCCAGCAGTCGACTAGCGGGAGAATCATACAATGAGCAGTTCTTC. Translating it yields CASSRLAGESYNEQFF.

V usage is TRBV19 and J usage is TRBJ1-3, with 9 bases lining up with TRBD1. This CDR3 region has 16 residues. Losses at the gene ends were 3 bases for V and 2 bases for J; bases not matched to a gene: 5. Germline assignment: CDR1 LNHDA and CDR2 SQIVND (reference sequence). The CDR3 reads CASSIGQGKAGNTIYF. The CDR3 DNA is TGTGCCAGTAGTATCGGACAGGGGAAAGCTGGAAACACCATATATTTT.

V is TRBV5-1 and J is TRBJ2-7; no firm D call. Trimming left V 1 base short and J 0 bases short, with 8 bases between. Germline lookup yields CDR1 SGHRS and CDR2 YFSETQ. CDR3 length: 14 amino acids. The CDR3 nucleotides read TGCGCCAGCAGCTTGTCTGAGAGCTCCTACGAGCAGTACTTC. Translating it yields CASSLSESSYEQYF.